One and the same sample provided the 16 T cell receptor beta chains below, sequenced in a study of blood T cell repertoires in COVID-19. The table came from immunoSEQ multiplex PCR; TCRdb's copy has only in-frame clones and leaves some out. This table has around 310,000 clones, roughly 90% appearing once. Sample: peripheral blood. These receptor sequences come from a woman aged 45-59 years with active or convalescent COVID-19.

The rearrangement links TRBV3-1 (or the pseudogene TRBV3-2) to TRBJ1-1; D is perhaps TRBD1 (6 bases). V lost 1 base and J lost 0, with 6 bases in between. The V gene's germline CDR1 is LGHDT and CDR2 YNNKEL (reference sequence). The CDR3 totals 14 residues. This chain's CDR3 is CASSQGTVNTEAFF. CDR3 coding DNA: TGTGCCAGCAGCCAAGGGACAGTGAACACTGAAGCTTTCTTT.

The rearrangement uses TRBV5-5 and TRBJ2-6; possible D gene TRBD1, 6 bases. The CDR3 extends over 15 amino acids. Germline V lookup: CDR1 SGHKS, CDR2 YYEKEE (reference sequence). V shed 5 bases and J shed 3 bases, with 12 bases lying between them. In nucleotides, the CDR3 is TGTGCCAGCAGTAAACAGGGTATTGGGGCCAACGTCCTGACTTTC. This gives the protein CASSKQGIGANVLTF.

J is TRBJ1-6 and V is TRBV5-5, with D perhaps matching TRBD1 (5 bases). Trimming removed 0 bases from V and 10 bases from J, with 14 bases in between. The CDR3 extends over 15 amino acids. Germline V gives CDR1 SGHKS, CDR2 YYEKEE (reference sequence). The CDR3 DNA reads as TGTGCCAGCAGCTTGGTCGGGGGGTTGCAGTCACCCCTCCACTTT. This translates into CASSLVGGLQSPLHF.

The rearrangement uses TRBV5-1 and TRBJ2-5; 7 bases align to TRBD2. This CDR3 spans 15 amino acids. Germline CDR1 SGHRS, CDR2 YFSETQ. V lost 4 bases, J lost 5 bases, and 11 bases stayed unmatched. The CDR3 DNA follows: TGCGCCAGCAGCCCCGGACTAGTCGGGCGGGAGACCCAGTACTTC. It codes for CASSPGLVGRETQYF. Variable domain in full (rest from reference TRBV5-1 and TRBJ2-5): KAGVTQTPRYLIKTRGQQVTLSCSPISGHRSVSWYQQTPGQGLQFLFEYFSETQRNKGNFPGRFSGRQFSNSRSEMNVSTLELGDSALYLCASSPGLVGRETQYFGPGTRLLVL.

V usage is TRBV18 and J usage is TRBJ1-2; no firm D call. CDR3 size: 13 residues. V was clipped by 3 bases and J by 5 bases, with 10 bases between them. Germline CDR1 KGHSH, CDR2 LQKENI. The CDR3: CASSPTSGYGYTF. Here the CDR3 DNA reads TGTGCCAGCTCACCGACCTCAGGTTATGGCTACACCTTC.

V is TRBV23-1 and J is TRBJ1-1; D call uncertain. TRBV23-1 counts as an open reading frame of uncertain function. The V end was cut by 2 bases, the J end by 6 bases, with 13 bases between. The CDR3 covers 14 residues. As DNA, the CDR3 is TGCGCCAGCAGTCAAACCAGGCTGGGCTCTGAAGCTTTCTTT. It codes for CASSQTRLGSEAFF.

This clone was seen only a few times. The chain links TRBV7-9 to TRBJ1-2, with TRBD1 matching over 8 bases. Per germline, CDR1 SEHNR and CDR2 FQNEAQ (reference sequence). The V segment lost 4 bases and the J segment 6 bases; nucleotides outside the gene matches: 7. This CDR3 spans 14 amino acids. The CDR3 region has the DNA TGTGCCAGCAGCTACGGACAGGGAAGTCATGGCTACACCTTC. Amino acid sequence: CASSYGQGSHGYTF.

V is TRBV28 and J is TRBJ2-1, with D possibly being TRBD1 (6 bases). Trimming removed 8 bases from V and 5 bases from J, with 10 bases in between. This CDR3 is 12 amino acids long. Looked up from germline, CDR1 is MDHEN and CDR2 is SYDVKM. The CDR3 region has the DNA TGTGCCAGCCGGGACAATCACAATGAGCAGTTCTTC. This translates into CASRDNHNEQFF.

CDR3 nucleotides: TGCAGTGCTAGTTTGGGGGGAGTGGACACCATATATTTT. Translated, it gives CSASLGGVDTIYF. The rearrangement joins TRBV20-1 to TRBJ1-3; the D gene is possibly TRBD1 (5 bases). Germline CDR1 reads DFQATT; CDR2 reads SNEGSKA (reference sequence). The length of the CDR3 is 13 residues. V was cut by 3 bases and J by 8 bases, with 14 bases left in between.

The chain carries TRBV18 and TRBJ1-6, with a possible D match to TRBD1 (6 bases). The CDR3 contains 14 residues. V was cut by 4 bases and J by 5 bases, with 9 bases left in between. Germline values: CDR1 KGHSH, CDR2 LQKENI. CDR3 in amino acids: CASSRTENNSPLHF. The CDR3 region has the DNA TGTGCCAGCTCACGGACAGAAAATAATTCACCCCTCCACTTT.

The chain employs TRBV4-3 and TRBJ1-2, with unresolved D. The length of the CDR3 is 15 residues. V shed 0 bases and J shed 8 bases, with 16 bases lying between them. The germline V gene has CDR1 LGHNA and CDR2 YSLEER. The CDR3 sequence: CASSQDRWWPGGYTF. The CDR3 nucleotides are TGCGCCAGCAGCCAAGATCGATGGTGGCCGGGGGGCTACACCTTC.

The V and J genes are TRBV7-9 and TRBJ1-1; D unclear. The CDR3 has 16 amino acids. CDR1 and CDR2 (germline): SEHNR, FQNEAQ (reference sequence). V dropped 5 bases and J dropped 1 base, with 17 bases sitting between them. The CDR3 nucleotides are TGTGCCAGCAGCCTCGTCGTTGGGCCTTCGAACACTGAAGCTTTCTTT. Encoded protein: CASSLVVGPSNTEAFF.

This chain joins TRBV6-1 and TRBJ1-6, with D perhaps matching TRBD1 (5 bases). CDR1 and CDR2 (germline): MNHNS, SASEGT. Trimming pared 3 bases from V and 11 bases from J, leaving 11 bases between. This CDR3 has 13 amino acids. The CDR3 region is CASSDFRVAPLHF. The CDR3 DNA reads as TGTGCCAGCAGTGATTTCAGGGTAGCACCCCTCCACTTT.

The V gene is TRBV2, the J gene TRBJ1-2; perhaps TRBD1 as D (5 bases). V lost 6 bases to trimming and J lost 4 bases, with 15 bases between them. The CDR3 length is 14 residues. Looked up from germline, CDR1 is SNHLY and CDR2 is FYNNEI. This CDR3 reads CASRGLSILYGYTF. The DNA of the CDR3 is TGTGCCAGCAGGGGACTATCAATTCTCTATGGCTACACCTTC.

The V and J genes are TRBV24-1 and TRBJ2-2; maybe TRBD1 (5 bases). CDR1 and CDR2 (germline): KGHDR, SFDVKD. This CDR3 has 14 residues. V dropped 6 bases and J dropped 4 bases, with 11 bases sitting between them. CDR3 loop: CATSSARGTGELFF. Here the CDR3 DNA reads TGTGCCACCAGTTCGGCAAGGGGCACCGGGGAGCTGTTTTTT.

The genes are TRBV2 and TRBJ2-5, with TRBD2 identical over 12 bases. Germline CDR1 is SNHLY and CDR2 is FYNNEI. The CDR3 extends over 13 amino acids. With V trimmed by 10 bases and J by 3 bases, 3 bases remained unmatched. CDR3 DNA sequence: TGTGCCAACCGACTAGCGGGGGAAGAGACCCAGTACTTC. Residues: CANRLAGEETQYF.